This T cell receptor (beta chain) stems from a study of blood T cell repertoires in COVID-19. Whole-study context: From the United States, Italy and Spain came samples of acute and convalescent COVID-19. The analysed material was cDNA or gDNA that came from T cells, B-cell-depleted T cells, or PBMCs.

Original processing methods: Amplification of reference gene primers provided the estimated nucleated cell counts. TCRdb keeps only in-frame clones here, not all; method: immunoSEQ multiplex PCR. The DNA was the basis for D and trimming; V, J and clone size are from that table. The sample shows about 260,000 clones, around 84% of them seen only once. Trimming removed 4 bases from V and 4 bases from J; junction bases left unmatched: 2. This CDR3 is built from 12 residues. Looked up from germline, CDR1 is SQVTM and CDR2 is ANQGSEA. V gene TRBV29-1 combines with J gene TRBJ2-5, with 8 bases aligning to TRBD2. This TCR came from a man between 60 and 75 years old with acute or convalescent COVID-19. Sequencing used peripheral blood. The CDR3 coding sequence is TGCAGCGTTGTAACTAGCGGAGAGACCCAGTACTTC. It is translated as CSVVTSGETQYF. Using reference TRBV29-1 and TRBJ2-5 for the parts outside the CDR3, the full variable domain is SAVISQKPSRDICQRGTSLTIQCQVDSQVTMMFWYRQQPGQSLTLIATANQGSEATYESGFVIDKFPISRPNLTFSTLTVSNMSPEDSSIYLCSVVTSGETQYFGPGTRLLVL.